These T cell receptor beta chains were read from a single sample in a study of T cells in Graves' hyperthyroidism and ophthalmopathy. TCRdb reprocessed the multiplex PCR reads with MiXCR, giving one entry per CDR3 protein. The repertoire holds about 400,000 distinct CDR3 sequences, with around a sixth as singletons. Sequencing was carried out using blood. The receptors stem from a woman under 30 with Graves' hyperthyroidism that later progressed to Graves' ophthalmopathy. The CDR3 runs from the conserved cysteine through the conserved F or W. A D gene is named only where the DNA matches it firmly. The size entry is marked missing in some rows and otherwise reads once, few, many or a size class.

length	size	V	J	D	CDR3	DNA
13	many	TRBV2	TRBJ1-6	NA	CASSEPNPLPLHF	TGTGCCAGCAGTGAACCGAACCCGCTCCCCCTCCACTTT
13	many	TRBV24-1	TRBJ2-7	NA	CATSSTASYEQYF	TGTGCCACCAGTTCTACAGCCTCCTACGAGCAGTACTTC
16	NA	TRBV5-1	TRBJ2-4	TRBD1	CASSPQGAGAKNIQYF	TGCGCCAGCAGCCCTCAGGGGGCTGGGGCCAAAAACATTCAGTACTTC
17	many	TRBV2	TRBJ2-7	NA	CASSNGDPPQFPYEQYF	TGTGCCAGCAGTAATGGAGACCCTCCTCAGTTCCCCTACGAGCAGTACTTC
16	many	TRBV5-6	TRBJ2-7	TRBD1	CASSSAYGTARYEQYF	TGTGCCAGCAGCTCCGCATACGGGACAGCCCGATACGAGCAGTACTTC
15	NA	TRBV18	TRBJ2-5	TRBD1	CASSQDRGEYETQYF	TGTGCCAGCTCCCAAGACAGGGGAGAGTATGAGACCCAGTACTTC
14	few	TRBV20-1	TRBJ1-3	TRBD1	CSAGQVGSGNTIYF	TGCAGTGCTGGACAGGTTGGCTCTGGAAACACCATATATTTT
14	many	TRBV5-4	TRBJ1-2	NA	CASSPNRQNYGYTF	TGTGCCAGCAGCCCTAACAGACAAAACTATGGCTACACCTTC
14	NA	TRBV10-2	TRBJ1-1	NA	CASKGVVTNTEAFF	TGCGCCAGCAAAGGCGTCGTGACGAACACTGAAGCTTTCTTT
16	many	TRBV5-1	TRBJ2-2	TRBD1	CASSRTGDPNTGELFF	TGCGCCAGCAGTCGCACAGGGGATCCGAACACCGGGGAGCTGTTTTTT
14	NA	TRBV6-5	TRBJ1-2	NA	CASSYGREGYGYTF	TGTGCCAGCAGTTACGGCAGGGAGGGCTATGGCTACACCTTC
12	NA	TRBV20-1	TRBJ2-5	TRBD1	CSAGTDRETQYF	TGCAGTGCCGGGACAGACAGGGAGACCCAGTACTTC
12	many	TRBV7-9	TRBJ1-2	NA	CASSPLGSGYTF	TGTGCCAGCAGCCCGCTGGGTAGTGGCTACACCTTC
14	many	TRBV20-1	TRBJ2-3	TRBD2	CSTWASGRTDTQYF	TGCAGCACCTGGGCTAGCGGCCGCACAGATACGCAGTATTTT
17	many	TRBV18	TRBJ2-7	NA	CASSPPKLAAFSYEQYF	TGTGCCAGCTCACCACCAAAGTTGGCGGCCTTCTCCTACGAGCAGTACTTC
13	few	TRBV29-1	TRBJ2-7	NA	CSVEEVDSYEQYF	TGCAGCGTTGAAGAGGTGGATTCCTACGAGCAGTACTTC
12	few	TRBV20-1	TRBJ2-5	TRBD1	CSARRGSMPRYF	TGCAGTGCCCGCAGGGGGTCGATGCCCCGGTACTTC
17	many	TRBV12-3/TRBV12-4	TRBJ1-2	NA	CASSLASLPGSNYGYTF	TGTGCCAGCAGTTTGGCTTCGTTGCCGGGTTCAAACTATGGCTACACCTTC
15	NA	TRBV4-1	TRBJ2-1	TRBD2	CASSQASGKYYEQFF	TGCGCCAGCAGCCAAGCTAGCGGGAAATACTATGAGCAGTTCTTC
14	NA	TRBV7-2	TRBJ1-1	NA	CASSLERPVAEAFF	TGTGCCAGCAGCTTAGAGAGGCCCGTGGCTGAAGCTTTCTTT
15	many	TRBV2	TRBJ1-6	TRBD1	CASIWGQLYNSPLHF	TGTGCCAGCATTTGGGGACAGCTCTATAATTCACCCCTCCACTTT
17	NA	TRBV3-1	TRBJ1-6	NA	CASSQGLQGSYNSPLHF	TGTGCCAGCAGCCAAGGCCTCCAGGGCTCCTATAATTCACCCCTCCACTTT
13	NA	TRBV4-1	TRBJ2-1	NA	CASSRNNINEQFF	TGCGCCAGCAGCCGCAATAATATAAATGAGCAGTTCTTC
13	few	TRBV6-1	TRBJ1-2	NA	CASSARLNYGYTF	TGTGCCAGCAGCGCACGTCTTAACTATGGCTACACCTTC
13	many	TRBV6-2/TRBV6-3	TRBJ2-1	NA	CASSNGNQLLPFF	TGTGCCAGCAGTAACGGAAACCAGCTGTTACCGTTCTTC
14	few	TRBV7-8	TRBJ2-5	TRBD2	CASSPTSRQETQYF	TGTGCCAGCAGCCCGACTAGCCGACAAGAGACCCAGTACTTC
13	many	TRBV15	TRBJ2-1	NA	CATSRETRTDQFF	TGTGCCACCAGCAGAGAGACCCGGACAGACCAGTTCTTC
16	many	TRBV28	TRBJ2-5	TRBD1	CASSFNRGLVRKTQYF	TGTGCCAGCAGTTTTAACAGGGGGCTTGTTAGGAAGACCCAGTACTTC
16	NA	TRBV28	TRBJ2-2	TRBD1	CASSLPGQGTTGELFF	TGTGCCAGCAGTCTCCCCGGACAGGGGACCACCGGGGAGCTGTTTTTT
11	many	TRBV2	TRBJ2-7	NA	CASGIGDEQYF	TGTGCCAGCGGTATCGGCGACGAGCAGTACTTC
15	many	TRBV6-6	TRBJ2-1	NA	CASSYSGAGYNEQFF	TGTGCCAGCAGTTACTCAGGGGCAGGGTACAATGAGCAGTTCTTC
12	few	TRBV2	TRBJ1-1	NA	CASSEEAKKAFF	TGTGCCAGCAGTGAAGAGGCCAAAAAAGCTTTCTTT
17	NA	TRBV9	TRBJ2-1	NA	CASSVSPSGSSIDEQFF	TGTGCCAGCAGCGTATCCCCCTCGGGATCGAGTATAGATGAGCAGTTCTTC
16	NA	TRBV6-2/TRBV6-3	TRBJ2-3	TRBD2	CASSYSRESYTDTQYF	TGTGCCAGCAGTTACTCGCGGGAGAGTTACACAGATACGCAGTATTTT
15	few	TRBV4-1	TRBJ2-1	NA	CASSQLGARYNEQFF	TGCGCCAGCAGCCAACTAGGGGCGCGATACAATGAGCAGTTCTTC
14	NA	TRBV28	TRBJ1-2	NA	CASSLLLSFGRYTF	TGTGCCAGCAGTTTATTGCTCAGTTTTGGGCGCTACACCTTC
14	NA	TRBV20-1	TRBJ2-1	TRBD2	CSARGTRRYNEQFF	TGCAGTGCTAGAGGGACTAGAAGATACAATGAGCAGTTCTTC
15	few	TRBV7-9	TRBJ1-1	TRBD1	CASRPPGQGRTEAFF	TGTGCCAGCCGACCCCCGGGACAGGGTCGGACTGAAGCTTTCTTT
14	many	TRBV6-2/TRBV6-3	TRBJ2-1	NA	CASRPGTPYNEQFF	TGTGCCAGCAGGCCCGGGACCCCCTACAATGAGCAGTTCTTC
16	NA	TRBV15	TRBJ1-1	TRBD1	CATSREDRILNTEAFF	TGTGCCACCAGCAGAGAGGACAGGATATTGAACACTGAAGCTTTCTTT
15	many	TRBV18	TRBJ2-7	NA	CASSLGVSSSYEQYF	TGTGCCAGCTCACTCGGGGTATCGAGCTCCTACGAGCAGTACTTC
14	many	TRBV7-9	TRBJ2-5	NA	CASSLTRKQETQYF	TGTGCCAGCAGCTTAACCAGGAAACAAGAGACCCAGTACTTC
14	few	TRBV5-1	TRBJ1-2	NA	CASSLNGIWYGYTF	TGCGCCAGCAGCTTGAATGGGATTTGGTATGGCTACACCTTC
13	NA	TRBV7-2	TRBJ2-1	TRBD2	CASSSRLANEQFF	TGTGCCAGCAGCTCCCGACTAGCCAATGAGCAGTTCTTC
15	many	TRBV12-3/TRBV12-4	TRBJ2-1	NA	CASSLGWRPYNEQFF	TGTGCCAGCAGTTTAGGTTGGCGACCCTACAATGAGCAGTTCTTC
16	NA	TRBV20-1	TRBJ2-7	TRBD2	CSASPTSGSPTYEQYF	TGCAGTGCTAGTCCGACTAGCGGGAGCCCAACCTACGAGCAGTACTTC
15	few	TRBV6-6	TRBJ2-6	NA	CASSYSASGANVLTF	TGTGCCAGCAGTTACTCTGCCTCTGGGGCCAACGTCCTGACTTTC
14	few	TRBV5-1	TRBJ2-5	NA	CASSLAQGRETQYF	TGCGCCAGCAGCTTGGCGCAGGGTCGAGAGACCCAGTACTTC
13	many	TRBV6-2/TRBV6-3	TRBJ2-7	TRBD1	CASSYGTGDEQYF	TGTGCCAGCAGTTACGGGACAGGGGACGAGCAGTACTTC
15	NA	TRBV4-1	TRBJ2-3	TRBD1	CASSRRDRGPDTQYF	TGCGCCAGCAGCCGCCGGGACAGGGGGCCAGATACGCAGTATTTT
13	many	TRBV6-2/TRBV6-3	TRBJ1-1	NA	CASSQNTYTEAFF	TGTGCCAGCAGCCAAAACACCTACACTGAAGCTTTCTTT
15	many	TRBV7-9	TRBJ1-1	TRBD1	CASSSQGDMNTEAFF	TGTGCCAGCAGCTCCCAGGGGGACATGAACACTGAAGCTTTCTTT
17	many	TRBV27	TRBJ1-1	NA	CASGRGETGYMNTEAFF	TGTGCCAGCGGACGGGGCGAGACAGGCTACATGAACACTGAAGCTTTCTTT
14	many	TRBV6-2/TRBV6-3	TRBJ2-3	NA	CASSYLQFTDTQYF	TGTGCCAGCAGCTATTTACAATTCACAGATACGCAGTATTTT
13	many	TRBV27	TRBJ1-2	NA	CASRNKNSGTITF	TGTGCCAGCAGGAATAAAAACAGTGGCACCATCACCTTC
17	few	TRBV4-1	TRBJ2-2	NA	CASSQGLLARNTGELFF	TGCGCCAGCAGCCAAGGCCTCCTAGCGAGAAACACCGGGGAGCTGTTTTTT